The 29 T cell receptor beta chains below come from one sample, sequenced in a study of cytomegalovirus exposure and HLA in healthy donors. The PCR made use of 60 Vbeta and 13 Jbeta primers. The table came from immunoSEQ multiplex PCR; TCRdb's copy has only in-frame clones and leaves some out. The repertoire holds more than 120,000 clones, with under 90% as singletons. Sequenced: PBMCs. The receptor source for this set is a male donor in good health and CMV-seronegative.

V and J are TRBV19 and TRBJ2-2, with 7 bases identical to TRBD1. From germline, CDR1 is LNHDA and CDR2 SQIVND (reference sequence). The CDR3 loop spans 16 amino acids. With V trimmed by 7 bases and J by 5 bases, 13 bases remained unmatched. CDR3 amino acids: CASTNTGVPYTGELFF. The CDR3 DNA is TGTGCCAGTACCAATACAGGGGTCCCTTATACCGGGGAGCTGTTTTTT.

The chain is built from TRBV6-5 and TRBJ1-4, with D possibly being TRBD1 (6 bases). This CDR3 contains 14 residues. V shed 4 bases and J shed 8 bases, with 14 bases lying between them. Germline CDR1 and CDR2: MNHEY and SVGAGI. The CDR3 DNA reads as TGTGCCAGCAGTTTCCAACAGGGTTGGGAAAAACTGTTTTTT. It is translated as CASSFQQGWEKLFF.

The chain recombines TRBV6-5 with TRBJ1-2, with no clear D. The CDR3 contains 13 residues. V dropped 0 bases and J dropped 4 bases, with 6 bases sitting between them. Germline lookup yields CDR1 MNHEY and CDR2 SVGAGI. In DNA, the CDR3 is TGTGCCAGCAGTTACTCGCGGGCCTATGGCTACACCTTC. Translation: CASSYSRAYGYTF.

The chain carries TRBV2 and TRBJ1-2; TRBD1 agrees at 8 bases. The length of the CDR3 is 14 residues. The V segment lost 6 bases and the J segment 3 bases; nucleotides outside the gene matches: 6. The germline V gene encodes CDR1 SNHLY and CDR2 FYNNEI. DNA for the CDR3: TGTGCCAGCAGAGACAGGGGTGGGTACTATGGCTACACCTTC. Translating it yields CASRDRGGYYGYTF.

The rearrangement links TRBV5-6 to TRBJ2-7; 12 bases line up with TRBD2. Germline CDR1 reads SGHDT; CDR2 reads YYEEEE. This CDR3 contains 15 residues. After removal of 4 bases from V and 5 bases from J, the junction contained 7 bases not matched to a gene. The CDR3 DNA is TGTGCCAGCAGCCTCCCGCGGACTAGCGGGAACGAGCAGTACTTC. This encodes CASSLPRTSGNEQYF.

The chain recombines TRBV5-1 with TRBJ1-2; no reliable D call. Per the germline V gene, CDR1 is SGHRS and CDR2 is YFSETQ. Trimming shortened V by 4 bases and J by 2 bases, and 12 bases separated the two germline ends. This CDR3 is built from 14 residues. CDR3 DNA: TGCGCCAGCAGCACCGACACAGCAAACTATGGCTACACCTTC. As protein: CASSTDTANYGYTF.

This clone showed up just once. The chain is built from TRBV7-6 and TRBJ2-7; D perhaps matches TRBD2 (6 bases). Germline lookup yields CDR1 SGHVS and CDR2 FNYEAQ. The CDR3 is 15 residues long. Trimming stripped 6 bases from V and 2 bases from J, with 17 bases between. CDR3 loop: CASRPWRAGTYEQYF. CDR3 DNA sequence: TGTGCCAGCAGGCCCTGGCGAGCGGGCACCTACGAGCAGTACTTC.

This clone occurred a few times. The rearrangement links TRBV6-5 to TRBJ2-3, with D perhaps matching TRBD1 (6 bases). Trimming stripped 2 bases from V and 1 base from J, with 7 bases between. Germline CDR1 and CDR2: MNHEY and SVGAGI. The CDR3 sequence is 14 residues long. CDR3 DNA sequence: TGTGCCAGCAGTTACGCAGGGGGCACAGATACGCAGTATTTT. Protein sequence: CASSYAGGTDTQYF.

The chain joins TRBV4-3 to TRBJ1-2, with a possible D match to TRBD1 (5 bases). The CDR3 runs to 14 residues. The V gene lost 3 bases and the J gene lost 4 bases, with 12 bases spanning the gap. The V gene's germline CDR1 is LGHNA and CDR2 YSLEER. The CDR3 coding sequence is TGCGCCAGCAGCCAGACCGGAACAGGCTATGGCTACACCTTC. Encoded protein: CASSQTGTGYGYTF.

The chain uses TRBV7-9 and TRBJ1-1; no clear D gene. CDR1 is SEHNR and CDR2 is FQNEAQ in the germline V gene (reference sequence). The CDR3 runs 12 residues. V dropped 1 base and J dropped 11 bases, with 11 bases sitting between them. The CDR3 DNA follows: TGTGCCAGCAGCTTAGTTTATGCGTCGGCTTTCTTT. Translation: CASSLVYASAFF.

The chain uses TRBV7-9 and TRBJ2-7; D ambiguous. Per germline, CDR1 SEHNR and CDR2 FQNEAQ (reference sequence). CDR3 length equals 11 residues. The V end lost 4 bases, the J end lost 2 bases, and 3 bases lay between the germline ends. As DNA, the CDR3 is TGTGCCAGCAGCTCTCCCTACGAGCAGTACTTC. This encodes CASSSPYEQYF.

This chain connects TRBV30 to TRBJ1-1, with TRBD1 identical over 8 bases. V lost 5 bases and J lost 0; bases outside the gene matches: 11. This CDR3 has 16 amino acids. The germline V gene has CDR1 GTSNPN and CDR2 SVGIG (reference sequence). The DNA of the CDR3 is TGTGCCTGGGGCAGGGGGCGCGAGTCTATGAACACTGAAGCTTTCTTT. This codes for CAWGRGRESMNTEAFF. Complete variable domain (other parts from reference TRBV30 and TRBJ1-1): SQTIHQWPATLVQPVGSPLSLECTVEGTSNPNLYWYRQAAGRGLQLLFYSVGIGQISSEVPQNLSASRPQDRQFILSSKKLLLSDSGFYLCAWGRGRESMNTEAFFGQGTRLTVV.

The chain links TRBV2 to TRBJ1-4; D is ambiguous. The CDR3 covers 14 residues. The V end lost 9 bases, the J end lost 1 base, and 12 bases lay between the germline ends. CDR1 and CDR2 (germline): SNHLY, FYNNEI. The CDR3 DNA follows: TGTGCCAGATCCGGGGTAGGAACTAATGAAAAACTGTTTTTT. Amino acids: CARSGVGTNEKLFF.

The chain is built from TRBV6-5 and TRBJ2-7, with 11 bases fitting TRBD1. The CDR3 has 15 residues. Germline trimming cut 3 bases from V and 4 bases from J; bases unmatched to any gene: 5. Per germline, CDR1 MNHEY and CDR2 SVGAGI. CDR3 residues: CASSYRGTGGYEQYF. CDR3 sequence (DNA): TGTGCCAGCAGTTATAGAGGGACAGGGGGATACGAGCAGTACTTC.

The V and J genes are TRBV6-1 and TRBJ2-7; possibly TRBD1 for D (6 bases). Germline loops: CDR1 MNHNS, CDR2 SASEGT. CDR3 length: 14 amino acids. The V and J ends lost 4 bases and 4 bases respectively, with 14 bases between them. The DNA for the CDR3 is TGTGCCAGCAGTGCCATTCAGACAGGTTACGAGCAGTACTTC. Residues: CASSAIQTGYEQYF.

The rearrangement links TRBV19 to TRBJ2-7; 7 bases line up with TRBD1. CDR1 and CDR2 (germline): LNHDA, SQIVND (reference sequence). The CDR3 sequence is 13 residues long. Trimming cost V 4 bases and J 3 bases; bases outside gene matches: 3. The CDR3 protein is CASSTGGGYEQYF. For the CDR3, the DNA is TGTGCCAGTAGTACAGGGGGTGGCTACGAGCAGTACTTC.

The J gene is TRBJ2-3, the V gene TRBV7-2; D perhaps matches TRBD2 (6 bases). Trimming took 5 bases from V and 2 from J, leaving 14 bases between them. The V gene's germline CDR1 is SGHTA and CDR2 FQGNSA. The CDR3 is 15 amino acids. The DNA for the CDR3 is TGTGCCAGCAGCCGCCAAAGCGGGCACACAGATACGCAGTATTTT. Amino acid sequence: CASSRQSGHTDTQYF.

This clone has a single count. The junction and the germline gene differ at one end; a read error may be behind it. The rearrangement uses TRBV7-9 and TRBJ1-4; TRBD1 agrees at 7 bases. This CDR3 is built from 16 residues. CDR1 is SEHNR, CDR2 FQNEAQ, per germline (reference sequence). The CDR3 nucleotides are TGTTCCAGCAGTTTCAGGGGGATGTTTGCTAATGAAAAACTGTTTTTT. It translates to CSSSFRGMFANEKLFF.

The chain couples TRBV19 to TRBJ2-1; 9 positions agree with TRBD1. Germline loops: CDR1 LNHDA, CDR2 SQIVND (reference sequence). CDR3 length: 16 amino acids. Losses at the gene ends were 2 bases for V and 4 bases for J; bases not matched to a gene: 6. In DNA, the CDR3 is TGTGCCAGTAGTATAATGGACAGGGGAATTTACAATGAGCAGTTCTTC. This gives the protein CASSIMDRGIYNEQFF.

As concerns this clone: Relative to the germline gene, one junction end is altered; a read error may explain this. The chain recombines TRBV27 with TRBJ2-3; 9 bases align to TRBD1. Germline loops: CDR1 MNHEY, CDR2 SMNVEV (reference sequence). The CDR3 contains 17 residues. CDR3 DNA: TGTGCCAGCAGTCTCTTATCCTCGGGACAGGGAGTAGATGCGCAGTATTTT. Its translation is CASSLLSSGQGVDAQYF.

The gene calls are TRBV20-1 and TRBJ2-7; D is unclear. Germline V gene sequence: CDR1 DFQATT, CDR2 SNEGSKA (reference sequence). V shed 6 bases and J shed 3 bases, with 9 bases lying between them. The CDR3 sequence is 11 residues long. DNA for the CDR3: TGCAGTGCCCCCCCCAACTACGAGCAGTACTTC. It is translated as CSAPPNYEQYF.

This clone was picked up a small number of times. The V and J genes are TRBV6-1 and TRBJ2-4; D perhaps matches TRBD2 (5 bases). The germline gives CDR1 MNHNS, CDR2 SASEGT. V was shortened by 8 bases and J by 8 bases, with 19 bases between the two germline ends. This CDR3 spans 14 amino acids. The CDR3 DNA is TGTGCCAGCGTGGAGTCCCCCGAGGGCGACATTCAGTACTTC. Its protein is CASVESPEGDIQYF.

The rearrangement uses TRBV13 and TRBJ2-5, with 11 bases lining up with TRBD2. V dropped 4 bases and J dropped 2; count of bases not matched to a gene: 15. Germline CDR1 PRHDT, CDR2 FYEKMQ (reference sequence). This CDR3 region has 19 residues. The CDR3 bases are TGTGCCAGCAGCTCAACAGGGGGCGTAGGGACTAGCGGTCAAGAGACCCAGTACTTC. It is translated as CASSSTGGVGTSGQETQYF.

The rearrangement uses TRBV5-6 and TRBJ2-1, with a weak D call TRBD2 (6 bases). The CDR3 is made up of 12 amino acids. The V gene's germline CDR1 is SGHDT and CDR2 YYEEEE. The V end was cut by 3 bases, the J end by 9 bases, with 10 bases between. This CDR3 is CASSWAEGEQFF. DNA of the CDR3: TGTGCCAGCAGCTGGGCGGAGGGTGAGCAGTTCTTC.

This clone has more than one count but fewer than ten. V and J are TRBV11-3 and TRBJ2-7, with D unclear. The germline V and J ends were trimmed by 3 bases and 1 base, with 7 bases remaining between them. The CDR3 consists of 13 residues. Germline V gene data show CDR1 as SGHNT and CDR2 as YENEEA. CDR3 in DNA: TGTGCCAGCAGCTTTTCCACTTCCTACGAGCAGTACTTC. It codes for CASSFSTSYEQYF.

This chain joins TRBV2 and TRBJ2-3, with D maybe TRBD2 (7 bases). The CDR3 spans 13 residues. Germline CDR1 and CDR2: SNHLY and FYNNEI. Trimming left V 8 bases short and J 7 bases short, with 16 bases between. The CDR3 region has the DNA TGTGCCAGCCGGGGGGACATGGCACATACGCAGTATTTT. It yields the protein CASRGDMAHTQYF.

V usage is TRBV5-1 and J usage is TRBJ2-3, with TRBD2 as a possible D gene (7 bases). V lost 4 bases, J lost 3 bases, and 15 bases lay in between. Germline lookup yields CDR1 SGHRS and CDR2 YFSETQ. CDR3 length: 15 amino acids. In nucleotides, the CDR3 is TGCGCCAGCAGCCTACCCGGGGGGCGGACAGATACGCAGTATTTT. It encodes CASSLPGGRTDTQYF.

The chain couples TRBV19 to TRBJ1-5, with D possibly TRBD1 on 5 matching bases. V was shortened by 5 bases and J by 5 bases, with 13 bases between the two germline ends. This CDR3 is 14 amino acids long. Germline values: CDR1 LNHDA, CDR2 SQIVND (reference sequence). CDR3 protein: CASSSTEFHQPQHF. The CDR3 bases are TGTGCCAGTAGTTCGACAGAATTCCATCAGCCCCAGCATTTT.

V gene TRBV19 combines with J gene TRBJ1-2; D perhaps matches TRBD1 (5 bases). V shed 6 bases and J shed 1 base, with 9 bases lying between them. Germline V gives CDR1 LNHDA, CDR2 SQIVND (reference sequence). The CDR3 is 13 residues long. CDR3 residues: CASSPTDNYGYTF. The CDR3 DNA sequence: TGTGCCAGTAGCCCGACAGATAACTATGGCTACACCTTC.